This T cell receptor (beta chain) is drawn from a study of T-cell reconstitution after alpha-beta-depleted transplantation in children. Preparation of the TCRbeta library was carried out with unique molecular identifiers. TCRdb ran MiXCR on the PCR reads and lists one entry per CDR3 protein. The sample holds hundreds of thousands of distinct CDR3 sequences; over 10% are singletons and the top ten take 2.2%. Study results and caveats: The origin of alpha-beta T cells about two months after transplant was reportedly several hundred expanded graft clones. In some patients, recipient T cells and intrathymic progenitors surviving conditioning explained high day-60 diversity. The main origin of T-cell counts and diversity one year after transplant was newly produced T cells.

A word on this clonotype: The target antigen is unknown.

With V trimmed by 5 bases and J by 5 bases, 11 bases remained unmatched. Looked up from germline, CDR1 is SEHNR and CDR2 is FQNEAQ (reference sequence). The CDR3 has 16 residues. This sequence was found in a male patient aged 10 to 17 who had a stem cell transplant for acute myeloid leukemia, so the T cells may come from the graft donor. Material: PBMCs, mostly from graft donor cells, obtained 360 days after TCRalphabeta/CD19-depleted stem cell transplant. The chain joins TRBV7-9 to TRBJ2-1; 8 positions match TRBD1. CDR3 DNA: TGTGCCAGCAGCATAAAGCCGGGACAGGAGAACAATGAGCAGTTCTTC. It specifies CASSIKPGQENNEQFF.